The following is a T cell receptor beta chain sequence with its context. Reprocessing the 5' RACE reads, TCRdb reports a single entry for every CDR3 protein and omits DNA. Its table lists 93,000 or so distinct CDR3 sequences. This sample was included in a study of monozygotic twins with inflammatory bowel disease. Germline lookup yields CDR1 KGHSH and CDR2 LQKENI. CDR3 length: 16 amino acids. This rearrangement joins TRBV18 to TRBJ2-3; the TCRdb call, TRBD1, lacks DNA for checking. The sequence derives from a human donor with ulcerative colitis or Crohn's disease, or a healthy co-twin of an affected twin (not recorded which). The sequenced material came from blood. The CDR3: CASSPAGGLWTDTQYF.